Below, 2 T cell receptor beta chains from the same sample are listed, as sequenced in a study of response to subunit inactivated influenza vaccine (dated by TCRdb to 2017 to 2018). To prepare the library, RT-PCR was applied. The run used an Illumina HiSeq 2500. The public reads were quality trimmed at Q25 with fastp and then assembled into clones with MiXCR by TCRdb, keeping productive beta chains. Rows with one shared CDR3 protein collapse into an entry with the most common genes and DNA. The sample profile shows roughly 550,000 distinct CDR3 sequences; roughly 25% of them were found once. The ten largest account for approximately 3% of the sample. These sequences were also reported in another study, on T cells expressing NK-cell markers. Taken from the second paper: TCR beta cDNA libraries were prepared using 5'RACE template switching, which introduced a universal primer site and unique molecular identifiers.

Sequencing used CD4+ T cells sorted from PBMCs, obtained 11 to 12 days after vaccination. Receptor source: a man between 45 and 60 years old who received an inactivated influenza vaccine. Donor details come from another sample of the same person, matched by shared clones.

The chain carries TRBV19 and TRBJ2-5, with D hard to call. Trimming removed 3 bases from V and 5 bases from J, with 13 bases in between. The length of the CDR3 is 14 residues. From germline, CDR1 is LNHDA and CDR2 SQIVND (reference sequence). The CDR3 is CASSIVHHKETQYF. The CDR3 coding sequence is TGTGCCAGTAGTATTGTCCATCACAAGGAGACCCAGTACTTC.

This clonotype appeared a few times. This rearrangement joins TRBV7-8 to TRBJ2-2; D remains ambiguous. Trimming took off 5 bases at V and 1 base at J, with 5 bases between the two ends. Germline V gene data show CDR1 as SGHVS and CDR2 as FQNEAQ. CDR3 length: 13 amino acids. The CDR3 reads CASSVRNTGELFF. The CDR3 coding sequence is TGTGCCAGCAGCGTCCGGAACACCGGGGAGCTGTTTTTT. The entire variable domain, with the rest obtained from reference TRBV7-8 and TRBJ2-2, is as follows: GAGVSQSPRYKVAKRGQDVALRCDPISGHVSLFWYQQALGQGPEFLTYFQNEAQLDKSGLPSDRFFAERPEGSVSTLKIQRTQQEDSAVYLCASSVRNTGELFFGEGSRLTVL.